The 2 T cell receptor beta chains presented below share a single source sample, sequenced in a study. Tregs were sorted as CD4+CD25+CD127-/low cells. TCRdb reanalysed the 5' RACE reads using MiXCR and keeps one entry per CDR3 protein. The sample includes some 40,000 distinct CDR3 sequences, around a fifth of them seen just once. The sequencing sample was made of Tregs sorted from a lymph node. Every receptor here comes from a female donor with breast cancer.

This clonotype was detected only a few times. This chain joins TRBV5-1 and TRBJ1-4; a weak D match, TRBD1 (5 bases). Trimming left V 3 bases short and J 8 bases short, with 20 bases between. The CDR3 loop spans 16 amino acids. Germline V gene data show CDR1 as SGHRS and CDR2 as YFSETQ. CDR3 sequence: CASSYATGTQREKLFF. DNA of the CDR3: TGCGCCAGCAGCTACGCGACCGGGACCCAGAGGGAAAAACTGTTTTTT. Full variable domain (outside the CDR3, taken from reference TRBV5-1 and TRBJ1-4): KAGVTQTPRYLIKTRGQQVTLSCSPISGHRSVSWYQQTPGQGLQFLFEYFSETQRNKGNFPGRFSGRQFSNSRSEMNVSTLELGDSALYLCASSYATGTQREKLFFGSGTQLSVL.

This clonotype was counted only a few times. The rearrangement joins TRBV7-2 to TRBJ2-5; tentative D call: TRBD2 (6 bases). Germline CDR1 is SGHTA and CDR2 is FQGNSA. V shed 0 bases and J shed 5 bases, with 10 bases lying between them. This CDR3 contains 14 residues. CDR3 loop: CASSLAGGSETQYF. In nucleotides, the CDR3 is TGTGCCAGCAGCTTAGCGGGGGGATCGGAGACCCAGTACTTC.